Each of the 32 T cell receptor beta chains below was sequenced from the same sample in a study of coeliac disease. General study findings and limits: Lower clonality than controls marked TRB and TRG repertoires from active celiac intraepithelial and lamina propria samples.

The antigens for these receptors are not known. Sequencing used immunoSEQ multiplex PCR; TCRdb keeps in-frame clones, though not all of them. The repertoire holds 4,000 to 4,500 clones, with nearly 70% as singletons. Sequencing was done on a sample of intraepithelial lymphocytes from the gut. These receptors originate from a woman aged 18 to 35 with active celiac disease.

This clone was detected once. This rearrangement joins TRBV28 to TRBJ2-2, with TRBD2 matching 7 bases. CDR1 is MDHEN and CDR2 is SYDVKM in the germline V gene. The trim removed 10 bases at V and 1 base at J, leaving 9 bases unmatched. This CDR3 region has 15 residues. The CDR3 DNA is TGTGCCATTCCAAGCGGGATTAAGAACACCGGGGAGCTGTTTTTT. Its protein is CAIPSGIKNTGELFF. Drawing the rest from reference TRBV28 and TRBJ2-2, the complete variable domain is DVKVTQSSRYLVKRTGEKVFLECVQDMDHENMFWYRQDPGLGLRLIYFSYDVKMKEKGDIPEGYSVSREKKERFSLILESASTNQTSMYLCAIPSGIKNTGELFFGEGSRLTVL.

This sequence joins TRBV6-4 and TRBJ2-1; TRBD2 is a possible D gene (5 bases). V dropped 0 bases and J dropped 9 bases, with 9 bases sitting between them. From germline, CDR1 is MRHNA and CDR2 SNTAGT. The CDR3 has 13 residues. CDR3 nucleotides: TGTGCCAGCAGTGACTCTCTAAGCGGTGAGCAGTTCTTC. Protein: CASSDSLSGEQFF.

CDR3 residues: CAWRQGLSNQPQHF. The CDR3 coding sequence is TGTGCCTGGAGGCAGGGACTGAGCAATCAGCCCCAGCATTTT. The chain couples TRBV30 to TRBJ1-5; perhaps TRBD1 as D (5 bases). This CDR3 comprises 14 residues. V dropped 3 bases and J dropped 1 base, with 10 bases sitting between them. Per germline, CDR1 GTSNPN and CDR2 SVGIG (reference sequence).

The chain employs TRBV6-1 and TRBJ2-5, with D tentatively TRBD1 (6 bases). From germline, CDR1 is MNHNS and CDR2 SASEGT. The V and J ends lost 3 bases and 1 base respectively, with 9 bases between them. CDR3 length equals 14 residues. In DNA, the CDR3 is TGTGCCAGCAGTGAGGGACACCTCCAAGAGACCCAGTACTTC. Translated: CASSEGHLQETQYF.

The chain's CDR3 is CASSPAALNQPQHF. DNA for the CDR3: TGTGCCAGCAGCCCGGCGGCCCTCAATCAGCCCCAGCATTTT. The J gene is TRBJ1-5, the V gene TRBV2; D ambiguous. The germline V gene has CDR1 SNHLY and CDR2 FYNNEI. Trimming left V 6 bases short and J 3 bases short, with 12 bases between. CDR3 length: 14 residues.

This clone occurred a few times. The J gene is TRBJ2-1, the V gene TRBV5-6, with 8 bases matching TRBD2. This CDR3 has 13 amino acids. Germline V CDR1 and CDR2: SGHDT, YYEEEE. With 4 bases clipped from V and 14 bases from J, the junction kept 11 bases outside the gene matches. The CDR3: CASSLIPGLEKFF. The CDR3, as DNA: TGTGCCAGCAGCCTTATCCCGGGACTAGAGAAGTTCTTC.

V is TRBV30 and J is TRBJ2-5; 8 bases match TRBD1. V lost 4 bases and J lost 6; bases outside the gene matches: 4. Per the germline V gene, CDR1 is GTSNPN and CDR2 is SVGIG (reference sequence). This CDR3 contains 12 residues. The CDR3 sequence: CAWNQGAKTQYF. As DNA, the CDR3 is TGTGCCTGGAATCAGGGGGCGAAGACCCAGTACTTC. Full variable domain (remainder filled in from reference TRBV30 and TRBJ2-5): SQTIHQWPATLVQPVGSPLSLECTVEGTSNPNLYWYRQAAGRGLQLLFYSVGIGQISSEVPQNLSASRPQDRQFILSSKKLLLSDSGFYLCAWNQGAKTQYFGPGTRLLVL.

In DNA, the CDR3 is TGTGCCAGCAGTTTAATCTTCCCCCTGAGCTATGGCTACACCTTC. Translating it yields CASSLIFPLSYGYTF. The rearrangement joins TRBV28 to TRBJ1-2; D not certain. Germline V gene sequence: CDR1 MDHEN, CDR2 SYDVKM. Trimming pared 2 bases from V and 4 bases from J, leaving 14 bases between. The length of the CDR3 is 15 residues.

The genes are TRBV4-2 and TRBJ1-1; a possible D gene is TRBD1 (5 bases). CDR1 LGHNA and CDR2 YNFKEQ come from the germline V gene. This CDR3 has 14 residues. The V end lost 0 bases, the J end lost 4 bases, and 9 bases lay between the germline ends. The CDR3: CASSQEGVLTEAFF. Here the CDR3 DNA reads TGTGCCAGCAGCCAAGAAGGGGTTCTCACTGAAGCTTTCTTT.

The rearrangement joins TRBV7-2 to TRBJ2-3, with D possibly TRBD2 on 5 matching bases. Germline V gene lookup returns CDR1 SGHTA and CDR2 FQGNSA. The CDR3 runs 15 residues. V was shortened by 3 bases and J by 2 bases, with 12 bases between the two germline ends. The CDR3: CASSFRTLNTDTQYF. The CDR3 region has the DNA TGTGCCAGCAGCTTTAGGACTCTTAACACAGATACGCAGTATTTT.

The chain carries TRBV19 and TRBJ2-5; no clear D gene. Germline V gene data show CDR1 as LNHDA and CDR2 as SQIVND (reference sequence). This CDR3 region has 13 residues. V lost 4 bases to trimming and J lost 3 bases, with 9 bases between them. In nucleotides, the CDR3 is TGTGCCAGTAGTAATTTCCAGGAAGAGACCCAGTACTTC. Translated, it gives CASSNFQEETQYF. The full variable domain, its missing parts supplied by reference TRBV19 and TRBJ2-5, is DGGITQSPKYLFRKEGQNVTLSCEQNLNHDAMYWYRQDPGQGLRLIYYSQIVNDFQKGDIAEGYSVSREKKESFPLTVTSAQKNPTAFYLCASSNFQEETQYFGPGTRLLVL.

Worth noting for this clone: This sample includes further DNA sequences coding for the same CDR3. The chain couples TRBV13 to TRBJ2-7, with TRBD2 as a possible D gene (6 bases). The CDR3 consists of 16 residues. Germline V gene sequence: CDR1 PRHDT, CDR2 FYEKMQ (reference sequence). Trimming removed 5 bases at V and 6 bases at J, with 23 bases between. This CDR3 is CASSLVGNAEGFEQYF. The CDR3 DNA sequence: TGTGCCAGCAGCCTTGTGGGGAACGCGGAGGGCTTCGAGCAGTACTTC. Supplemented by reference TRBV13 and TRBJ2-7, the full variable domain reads AAGVIQSPRHLIKEKRETATLKCYPIPRHDTVYWYQQGPGQDPQFLISFYEKMQSDKGSIPDRFSAQQFSDYHSELNMSSLELGDSALYFCASSLVGNAEGFEQYFGPGTRLTVT.

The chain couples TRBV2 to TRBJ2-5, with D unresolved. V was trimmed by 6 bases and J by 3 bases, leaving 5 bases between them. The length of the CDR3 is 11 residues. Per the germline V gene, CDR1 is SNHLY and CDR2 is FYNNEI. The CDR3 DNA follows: TGTGCCAGCAGCATTGAAGAGACCCAGTACTTC. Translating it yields CASSIEETQYF.

CDR3 bases: TGTGCCAGCAGCCGGGAGTTCCAAGAGACCCAGTACTTC. Protein sequence: CASSREFQETQYF. The chain recombines TRBV6-4 with TRBJ2-5; tentative D call: TRBD2 (6 bases). Trimming took 6 bases from V and 1 from J, leaving 9 bases between them. Per the germline V gene, CDR1 is MRHNA and CDR2 is SNTAGT. The CDR3 consists of 13 residues.

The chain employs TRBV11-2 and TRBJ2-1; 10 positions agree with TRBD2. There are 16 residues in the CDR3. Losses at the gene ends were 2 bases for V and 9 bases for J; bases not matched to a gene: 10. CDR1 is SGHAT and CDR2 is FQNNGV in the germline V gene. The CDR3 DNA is TGTGCCAGCAGCTTATTGAGGCCTAGCGGGGGTGCTGAGCAGTTCTTC. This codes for CASSLLRPSGGAEQFF. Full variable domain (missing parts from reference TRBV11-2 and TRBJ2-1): EAGVAQSPRYKIIEKRQSVAFWCNPISGHATLYWYQQILGQGPKLLIQFQNNGVVDDSQLPKDRFSAERLKGVDSTLKIQPAKLEDSAVYLCASSLLRPSGGAEQFFGPGTRLTVL.

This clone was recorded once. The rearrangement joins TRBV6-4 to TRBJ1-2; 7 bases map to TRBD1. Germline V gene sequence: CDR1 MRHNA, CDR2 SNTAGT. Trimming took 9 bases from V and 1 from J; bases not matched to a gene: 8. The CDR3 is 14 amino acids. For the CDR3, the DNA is TGTGCCAGTTCGGACAGGCCTTTTAACTATGGCTACACCTTC. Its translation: CASSDRPFNYGYTF.

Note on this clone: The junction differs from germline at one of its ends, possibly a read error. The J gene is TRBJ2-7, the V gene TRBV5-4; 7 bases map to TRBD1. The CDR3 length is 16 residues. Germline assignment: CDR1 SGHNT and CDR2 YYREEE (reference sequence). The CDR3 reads CASSQDLSGQPYEQYF. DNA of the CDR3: TGCGCCAGCAGCCAAGATTTATCGGGACAGCCTTACGAGCAGTACTTC.

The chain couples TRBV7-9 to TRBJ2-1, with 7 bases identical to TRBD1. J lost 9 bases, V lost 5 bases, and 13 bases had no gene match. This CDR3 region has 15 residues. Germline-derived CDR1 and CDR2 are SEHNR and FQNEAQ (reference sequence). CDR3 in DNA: TGTGCCAGCAGCCATGGGACAGTCTACCTCGTTGAGCAGTTCTTC. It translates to CASSHGTVYLVEQFF.

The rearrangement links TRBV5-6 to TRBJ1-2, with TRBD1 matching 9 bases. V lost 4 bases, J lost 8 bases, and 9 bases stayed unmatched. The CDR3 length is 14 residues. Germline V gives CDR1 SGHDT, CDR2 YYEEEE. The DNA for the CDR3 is TGTGCCAGCAGCCGAGGGACAGGGATAATCGGCTACACCTTC. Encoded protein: CASSRGTGIIGYTF.

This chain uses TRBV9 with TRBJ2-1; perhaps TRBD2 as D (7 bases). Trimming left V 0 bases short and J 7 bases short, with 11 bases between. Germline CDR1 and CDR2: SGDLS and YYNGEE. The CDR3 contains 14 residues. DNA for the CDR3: TGTGCCAGCAGCGTAGGAGGGGGGGTGAATGAGCAGTTCTTC. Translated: CASSVGGGVNEQFF.

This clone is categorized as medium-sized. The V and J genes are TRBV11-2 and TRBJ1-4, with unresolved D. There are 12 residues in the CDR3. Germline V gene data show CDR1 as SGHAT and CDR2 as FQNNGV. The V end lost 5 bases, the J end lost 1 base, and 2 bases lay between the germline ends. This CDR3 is CASSRTNEKLFF. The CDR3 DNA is TGTGCCAGCAGCCGAACTAATGAAAAACTGTTTTTT.

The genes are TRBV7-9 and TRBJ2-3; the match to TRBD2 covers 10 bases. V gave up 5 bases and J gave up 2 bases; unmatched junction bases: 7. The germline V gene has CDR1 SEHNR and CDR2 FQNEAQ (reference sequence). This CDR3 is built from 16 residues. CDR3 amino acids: CASSVKTSGATDTQYF. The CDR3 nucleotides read TGTGCCAGCAGCGTAAAAACTAGCGGGGCCACAGATACGCAGTATTTT.

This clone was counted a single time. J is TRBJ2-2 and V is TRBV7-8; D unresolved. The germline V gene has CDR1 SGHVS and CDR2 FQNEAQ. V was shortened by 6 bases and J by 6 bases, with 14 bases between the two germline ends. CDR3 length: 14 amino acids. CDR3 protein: CASRNELRPGELFF. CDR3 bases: TGTGCCAGCAGGAACGAACTACGGCCCGGGGAGCTGTTTTTT.

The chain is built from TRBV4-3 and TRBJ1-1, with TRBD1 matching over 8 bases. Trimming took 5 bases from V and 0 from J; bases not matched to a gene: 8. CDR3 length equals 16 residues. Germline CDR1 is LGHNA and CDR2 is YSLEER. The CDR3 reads CASSFRGRNVNTEAFF. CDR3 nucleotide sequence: TGCGCCAGCAGCTTCAGGGGGCGGAACGTGAACACTGAAGCTTTCTTT.

CDR3 amino acids: CASSESGTGGYGYTF. CDR3 sequence (DNA): TGTGCCAGCAGTGAATCGGGGACAGGGGGCTATGGCTACACCTTC. The genes are TRBV6-1 and TRBJ1-2; 11 nucleotides match TRBD1. The CDR3 has 15 residues. The germline V gene encodes CDR1 MNHNS and CDR2 SASEGT. V was pared by 2 bases and J by 4 bases, with 3 bases of the junction left unmatched.

The CDR3 sequence: CASSLGQIQETQYF. The CDR3 DNA reads TGTGCCAGCAGTTTAGGGCAGATCCAAGAGACCCAGTACTTC. The V call is TRBV28, the J call TRBJ2-5; D gene uncertain. Germline values: CDR1 MDHEN, CDR2 SYDVKM. The CDR3 is 14 residues long. V dropped 2 bases and J dropped 1 base, with 8 bases sitting between them.

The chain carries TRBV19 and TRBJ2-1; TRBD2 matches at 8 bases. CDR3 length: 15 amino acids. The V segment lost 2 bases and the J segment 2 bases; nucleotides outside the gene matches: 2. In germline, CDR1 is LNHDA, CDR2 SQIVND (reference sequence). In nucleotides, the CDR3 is TGTGCCAGTAGTATAATAGCGGGAACCTACAATGAGCAGTTCTTC. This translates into CASSIIAGTYNEQFF.

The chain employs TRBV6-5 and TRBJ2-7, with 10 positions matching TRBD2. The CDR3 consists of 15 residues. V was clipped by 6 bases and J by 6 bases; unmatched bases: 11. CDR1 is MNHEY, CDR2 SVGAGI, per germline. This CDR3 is CASSPRAGGLGEQYF. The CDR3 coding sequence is TGTGCCAGCAGCCCGCGAGCGGGAGGGCTGGGCGAGCAGTACTTC.

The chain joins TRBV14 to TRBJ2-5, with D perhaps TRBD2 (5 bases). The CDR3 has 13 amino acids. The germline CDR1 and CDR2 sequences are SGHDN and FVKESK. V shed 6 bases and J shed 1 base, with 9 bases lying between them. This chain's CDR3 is CASRDLTQETQYF. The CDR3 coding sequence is TGTGCCAGCAGGGACTTAACCCAAGAGACCCAGTACTTC.

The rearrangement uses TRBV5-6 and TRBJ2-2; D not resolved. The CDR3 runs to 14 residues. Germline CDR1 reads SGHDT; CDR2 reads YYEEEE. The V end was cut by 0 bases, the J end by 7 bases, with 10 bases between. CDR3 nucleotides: TGTGCCAGCAGCTTGGCCCTTAATATCGGGGAGCTGTTTTTT. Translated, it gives CASSLALNIGELFF.

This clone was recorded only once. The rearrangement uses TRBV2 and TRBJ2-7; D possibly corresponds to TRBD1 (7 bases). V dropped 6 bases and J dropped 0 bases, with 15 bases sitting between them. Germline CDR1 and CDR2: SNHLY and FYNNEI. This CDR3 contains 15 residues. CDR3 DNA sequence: TGTGCCAGCAGGGAGGGACAGTCGTTCTCCTACGAGCAGTACTTC. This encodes CASREGQSFSYEQYF.

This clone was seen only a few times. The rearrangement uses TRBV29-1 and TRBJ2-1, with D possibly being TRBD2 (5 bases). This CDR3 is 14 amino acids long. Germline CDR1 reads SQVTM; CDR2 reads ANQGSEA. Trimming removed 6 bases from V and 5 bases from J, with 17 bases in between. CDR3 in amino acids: CSVGGRIVDNEQFF. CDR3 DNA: TGCAGCGTGGGCGGGCGGATAGTGGACAATGAGCAGTTCTTC.